This T cell receptor (beta chain) is from a study of beta chain features in type 1 diabetes (dated by TCRdb to the late 2010s). Background on the whole study: Patients and healthy donors did not differ in mean age, gender distribution, total cell number or subset yield. A total of some 100,000,000 sorted cells were examined across all samples, and a strong correlation was observed between cell number per subset and RNA yield. Regulatory and stem cell-like memory subsets were obtained from only 8 patients and roughly eight healthy donors, while naive and central memory subsets were obtained from all 30 or so donors. The study compared the TCRB repertoires of sorted circulating CD4+ T cell subsets in recently diagnosed type 1 diabetes patients with those in matched healthy donors. Here is what the overall study found, with its caveats: Naive, central memory and regulatory TCRB repertoires appeared to be more alike among patients than among healthy donors. A moderate but significant shortening of TCRB CDR3 length was observed in type 1 diabetes patients in all four CD4+ subsets. Because small numbers of individuals were included in the HLA sub-analyses, any influence of HLA type on TCRB rearrangement was left unresolved. Because cDNA was sequenced instead of genomic DNA, highly expressing activated cells could be over-represented, though the groups showed no difference in activation or CD3 levels. At VDJ recombination sites, type 1 diabetes patients had fewer insertions and more deleted nucleotides, which implies abnormalities in thymic rearrangement. PCR may preferentially amplify shorter templates, but because patient and control samples were amplified and corrected together, any resulting skew would affect both groups equally.

Each donor gave one peripheral blood draw, roughly 120 mL on average, collected into heparinised tubes. A BD FACSAria II and a panel including CD45RO, CCR7, CD25, CD127, CD95 and CD27 were used to sort naive, central memory, regulatory and stem cell-like memory CD4+ T cells. All sorted populations exceeded 95% purity. PBMCs were isolated immediately by Lymphoprep density gradient centrifugation and stained directly without culture. So that batch effects would be minimized, each experiment stained and sorted samples in pairs, pairing one healthy donor with one patient. The High Capacity cDNA Reverse Transcription Kit was used to reverse transcribe all of the isolated RNA, meaning that expressed TCRB transcripts were what got sequenced. Naive, central memory and regulatory T cell samples underwent deep immunoSEQ sequencing, averaging approximately 3.5 million total reads per sample. After sorted cells were lysed in RLT buffer, RNA was extracted with DNase-treated RNeasy Micro or Mini kits, with the choice depending on cell number. Each cell subset was processed separately to prevent cross-contamination, with patient and healthy donor samples processed together. Using the immunoSEQ multiplex PCR, TCRB sequences were amplified from cDNA into 87-bp fragments spanning the CDR3 region. Amplicons were sequenced on the Illumina HiSeq platform. In the source study's methods: PCR bias was corrected computationally using synthetic template baselines, and reads within Hamming distance 2 were collapsed, with unmergeable singletons discarded. Reads were aligned against IMGT to assign V, D and J genes, CDR3 length and insertions or deletions at six rearrangement sites. Within each subset, clonotype counts were normalized to sorted cell number, after which true diversity and Gini coefficients were computed with the tcR R package. The overlap coefficient, calculated on TCRB nucleotide sequences, was used to measure repertoire sharing. Out-of-frame TCRB sequences from naive cells were analyzed as a proxy for the pre-selection repertoire. TCRdb's version of the immuneACCESS table is confined to in-frame rearrangements and falls short of the full clone set. An unresolved V gene accounts for under half of the shortfall where checked; the remainder is of unknown origin. That table furnishes V, J and clone size, whereas the DNA furnished D and trimming. The sample has around 250,000 clones on record, about a fifth of them singletons. More than 0.025% of the sample is held by the ten biggest clonotypes.

This clone was detected once. There is no known antigen for this receptor. No clone much larger than this one lies a single base away; base qualities are absent. Source material: naive CD4+ T cells from blood. Interpreted using the paper, the cell subset or site label stands for: true naive CD4+ T cells. The clonotype comes from a woman between 35 and 50 years old with type 1 diabetes.

The CDR3 protein is CASRPGGSSNQPQHF. Here is the DNA: TGTGCCAGCAGACCAGGGGGGTCCAGCAATCAGCCCCAGCATTTT. The chain joins TRBV2 to TRBJ1-5, with 7 bases aligning to TRBD1. The CDR3 spans 15 residues, from the cysteine through the phenylalanine. The CDR3 DNA has 45 bases and is translated from base 1. In the germline V gene, CDR1 corresponds to SNHLY and CDR2 to FYNNEI. Relative to germline, V is missing 6 bases and J is missing 1 base, with 6 bases of the junction outside any gene match.